Listed below are T cell receptor beta chains from one sample, sequenced in a study of blood T cells in healthy people across ages. TCRdb re-analysed the 5' RACE reads in MiXCR, keeping a single row per CDR3 protein. Among just under 900,000 distinct CDR3 sequences listed, under 30% were seen once. Sequencing was carried out using blood. These receptors all come from a woman older than 75 in good health. Both conserved end residues are part of each CDR3. Fields, in order: D gene, clone size, V gene, J gene, CDR3 protein, CDR3 DNA. D genes are given only for firm matches. Expanded clones get a size class; other rows say once, few or many, or leave the size out.

d_call: TRBD1
clone_size: many
v_call: TRBV6-2/TRBV6-3
j_call: TRBJ2-1
cdr3_aa: CASGTRTGYNEQFF
cdr3_nt: TGTGCCAGCGGAACCAGGACAGGTTACAATGAGCAGTTCTTC

d_call: TRBD2
clone_size: .
v_call: TRBV28
j_call: TRBJ2-3
cdr3_aa: CASRQAGALEDTQYF
cdr3_nt: TGTGCCAGCAGACAAGCGGGGGCCCTTGAAGATACGCAGTATTTT

d_call: .
clone_size: many
v_call: TRBV20-1
j_call: TRBJ1-6
cdr3_aa: CSAGLKDNSPLHF
cdr3_nt: TGCAGTGCTGGACTTAAGGATAATTCACCCCTCCACTTT

d_call: TRBD1
clone_size: few
v_call: TRBV18
j_call: TRBJ2-3
cdr3_aa: CASSPQGQAVTDTQYF
cdr3_nt: TGTGCCAGCTCACCACAGGGACAGGCGGTAACAGATACGCAGTATTTT

d_call: .
clone_size: .
v_call: TRBV28
j_call: TRBJ1-2
cdr3_aa: CASSEGRGRWGYTF
cdr3_nt: TGTGCCAGCAGTGAGGGACGGGGGCGGTGGGGCTACACCTTC

d_call: TRBD2
clone_size: many
v_call: TRBV20-1
j_call: TRBJ2-3
cdr3_aa: CSARDRDYGTDTQYF
cdr3_nt: TGCAGTGCTAGAGACCGGGACTATGGGACAGATACGCAGTATTTT

d_call: .
clone_size: .
v_call: TRBV4-1
j_call: TRBJ1-2
cdr3_aa: CASSQDREGVYGYTF
cdr3_nt: TGCGCCAGCAGCCAAGATAGGGAGGGAGTCTATGGCTACACCTTC

d_call: .
clone_size: many
v_call: TRBV5-1
j_call: TRBJ2-3
cdr3_aa: CASSPSRPDTQYF
cdr3_nt: TGCGCCAGCAGCCCCTCCCGCCCCGATACGCAGTATTTT

d_call: TRBD2
clone_size: few
v_call: TRBV10-3
j_call: TRBJ2-3
cdr3_aa: CAISESTSGGQTGDTQYF
cdr3_nt: TGTGCCATCAGTGAGTCAACTAGCGGGGGCCAAACCGGGGATACGCAGTATTTT

d_call: .
clone_size: .
v_call: TRBV6-5
j_call: TRBJ2-2
cdr3_aa: CASSYSGHKNTGELFF
cdr3_nt: TGTGCCAGCAGTTACTCGGGCCATAAGAACACCGGGGAGCTGTTTTTT

d_call: .
clone_size: few
v_call: TRBV30
j_call: TRBJ2-6
cdr3_aa: CAWSFRTERSSGANVLTF
cdr3_nt: TGTGCCTGGAGTTTTCGGACAGAAAGGAGCTCTGGGGCCAACGTCCTGACTTTC

d_call: .
clone_size: many
v_call: TRBV7-2
j_call: TRBJ1-1
cdr3_aa: CASSLGTAMEAFF
cdr3_nt: TGTGCCAGCAGCTTAGGGACCGCTATGGAAGCTTTCTTT

d_call: .
clone_size: many
v_call: TRBV12-3/TRBV12-4
j_call: TRBJ2-1
cdr3_aa: CASSLGWGNEQFF
cdr3_nt: TGTGCCAGCAGTTTAGGCTGGGGCAATGAGCAGTTCTTC

d_call: TRBD1
clone_size: many
v_call: TRBV28
j_call: TRBJ2-7
cdr3_aa: CASSLEGTGRHEQYF
cdr3_nt: TGTGCCAGCAGTTTAGAAGGGACAGGGAGGCACGAGCAGTACTTC

d_call: .
clone_size: .
v_call: TRBV5-8
j_call: TRBJ2-5
cdr3_aa: CASSPGHTKETQYF
cdr3_nt: TGTGCCAGCAGCCCGGGGCATACCAAAGAGACCCAGTACTTC

d_call: .
clone_size: many
v_call: TRBV29-1
j_call: TRBJ1-5
cdr3_aa: CSVVLGAGQPQHF
cdr3_nt: TGCAGCGTTGTGTTGGGGGCGGGACAGCCCCAGCATTTT

d_call: .
clone_size: many
v_call: TRBV7-2
j_call: TRBJ1-6
cdr3_aa: CASSLAVRSNSPLHF
cdr3_nt: TGTGCCAGCAGCTTAGCAGTGAGGTCCAATTCACCCCTCCACTTT

d_call: .
clone_size: .
v_call: TRBV7-9
j_call: TRBJ2-3
cdr3_aa: CASSLGLATTDTQYF
cdr3_nt: TGTGCCAGCAGCTTAGGGTTGGCCACCACAGATACGCAGTATTTT

d_call: TRBD2
clone_size: many
v_call: TRBV7-2
j_call: TRBJ2-1
cdr3_aa: CASSRRLAGNNEQFF
cdr3_nt: TGTGCCAGCAGCCGCCGACTAGCGGGGAATAATGAGCAGTTCTTC

d_call: .
clone_size: many
v_call: TRBV30
j_call: TRBJ2-6
cdr3_aa: CAWSPGGGGANVLTF
cdr3_nt: TGTGCCTGGAGTCCAGGGGGAGGTGGGGCCAACGTCCTGACTTTC

d_call: .
clone_size: many
v_call: TRBV7-2
j_call: TRBJ2-1
cdr3_aa: CASSPGALEQFF
cdr3_nt: TGTGCCAGCAGCCCGGGGGCCCTGGAGCAGTTCTTC

d_call: TRBD2
clone_size: .
v_call: TRBV18
j_call: TRBJ2-1
cdr3_aa: CASSPTGGTYNEQFF
cdr3_nt: TGTGCCAGCTCACCAACCGGGGGGACCTACAATGAGCAGTTCTTC

d_call: TRBD1
clone_size: many
v_call: TRBV20-1
j_call: TRBJ1-6
cdr3_aa: CSARAGQGISPLHF
cdr3_nt: TGCAGTGCTAGAGCTGGACAGGGGATTTCGCCCCTCCACTTT

d_call: .
clone_size: many
v_call: TRBV7-2
j_call: TRBJ2-7
cdr3_aa: CASSLGGARNYEQYF
cdr3_nt: TGTGCCAGCAGCTTAGGCGGGGCGAGGAACTACGAGCAGTACTTC

d_call: .
clone_size: .
v_call: TRBV24-1
j_call: TRBJ1-1
cdr3_aa: CATSDSQTGGAEAFF
cdr3_nt: TGTGCCACCAGTGATTCCCAAACCGGGGGGGCTGAAGCTTTCTTT

d_call: .
clone_size: many
v_call: TRBV7-9
j_call: TRBJ2-7
cdr3_aa: CASSPGGGPGREQYF
cdr3_nt: TGTGCCAGCAGCCCCGGCGGGGGCCCTGGGAGGGAGCAGTACTTC

d_call: TRBD1
clone_size: .
v_call: TRBV28
j_call: TRBJ2-5
cdr3_aa: CTSSLQGVETQYF
cdr3_nt: TGTACCAGCAGTTTACAGGGGGTAGAGACCCAGTACTTC

d_call: TRBD1
clone_size: .
v_call: TRBV6-6
j_call: TRBJ1-2
cdr3_aa: CASSDPTGINYGYTF
cdr3_nt: TGTGCCAGCAGTGACCCGACAGGGATTAACTATGGCTACACCTTC

d_call: .
clone_size: .
v_call: TRBV7-8
j_call: TRBJ2-7
cdr3_aa: CASSLALEAYEQYF
cdr3_nt: TGTGCCAGCAGCTTAGCCCTGGAAGCCTACGAGCAGTACTTC

d_call: TRBD1
clone_size: .
v_call: TRBV30
j_call: TRBJ1-2
cdr3_aa: CAWSVSLTGTYGYTF
cdr3_nt: TGTGCCTGGAGTGTTTCCCTGACAGGGACCTATGGCTACACCTTC

d_call: TRBD1
clone_size: many
v_call: TRBV12-3/TRBV12-4
j_call: TRBJ2-5
cdr3_aa: CASSLGGGTGVETQYF
cdr3_nt: TGTGCCAGCAGTTTGGGAGGGGGGACAGGGGTAGAGACCCAGTACTTC

d_call: .
clone_size: many
v_call: TRBV4-2
j_call: TRBJ2-3
cdr3_aa: CASSQDPGVGTDTQYF
cdr3_nt: TGTGCCAGCAGCCAAGACCCAGGCGTAGGCACAGATACGCAGTATTTT

d_call: .
clone_size: .
v_call: TRBV6-1
j_call: TRBJ2-7
cdr3_aa: CASSEAGRGREQYF
cdr3_nt: TGTGCCAGCAGTGAAGCGGGCAGGGGCCGCGAGCAGTACTTC

d_call: .
clone_size: many
v_call: TRBV15
j_call: TRBJ2-7
cdr3_aa: CATSRDLSEQYF
cdr3_nt: TGTGCCACCAGCAGAGATCTGTCCGAGCAGTACTTC

d_call: .
clone_size: many
v_call: TRBV13
j_call: TRBJ2-7
cdr3_aa: CASSLASVRGKFYEQYF
cdr3_nt: TGTGCCAGCAGCTTAGCATCCGTCCGAGGGAAGTTCTACGAGCAGTACTTC

d_call: .
clone_size: many
v_call: TRBV24-1
j_call: TRBJ2-5
cdr3_aa: CATSDSLRGTQYF
cdr3_nt: TGTGCCACCAGTGATTCGTTACGCGGGACCCAGTACTTC

d_call: .
clone_size: many
v_call: TRBV10-3
j_call: TRBJ1-6
cdr3_aa: CAISSQGSSYNSPLHF
cdr3_nt: TGTGCCATCTCCTCCCAGGGAAGCTCCTATAATTCACCCCTCCACTTT

d_call: .
clone_size: .
v_call: TRBV12-3/TRBV12-4
j_call: TRBJ2-7
cdr3_aa: CASRSRTSSEQYF
cdr3_nt: TGTGCCAGCAGATCTCGGACATCATCCGAGCAGTACTTC

d_call: .
clone_size: .
v_call: TRBV5-1
j_call: TRBJ1-5
cdr3_aa: CASSLVPTGFLNQPQHF
cdr3_nt: TGCGCCAGCAGCTTGGTACCTACAGGGTTTTTGAATCAGCCCCAGCATTTT

d_call: .
clone_size: .
v_call: TRBV5-5
j_call: TRBJ2-1
cdr3_aa: CTSSLLNDEQFF
cdr3_nt: TGTACCAGCAGCTTGTTGAACGATGAGCAGTTCTTC

d_call: .
clone_size: .
v_call: TRBV19
j_call: TRBJ1-2
cdr3_aa: CASSIGAGGYTF
cdr3_nt: TGTGCCAGTAGTATAGGAGCCGGTGGCTACACCTTC

d_call: .
clone_size: many
v_call: TRBV2
j_call: TRBJ2-1
cdr3_aa: CASSLGLGEQFF
cdr3_nt: TGCGCCAGCAGCTTAGGCCTCGGTGAGCAGTTCTTC

d_call: TRBD1
clone_size: .
v_call: TRBV5-1
j_call: TRBJ2-7
cdr3_aa: CASSGQTTGGSEQYF
cdr3_nt: TGCGCCAGCAGCGGTCAAACGACAGGGGGGAGCGAGCAGTACTTC

d_call: .
clone_size: .
v_call: TRBV7-9
j_call: TRBJ2-6
cdr3_aa: CASSYPPGVTDSGANVLTF
cdr3_nt: TGTGCCAGCAGCTACCCCCCGGGGGTTACCGACTCTGGGGCCAACGTCCTGACTTTC

d_call: TRBD2
clone_size: .
v_call: TRBV5-1
j_call: TRBJ2-3
cdr3_aa: CASSLPSGAGTDTQYF
cdr3_nt: TGCGCCAGCAGCTTACCTAGCGGGGCCGGCACAGATACGCAGTATTTT

d_call: TRBD1
clone_size: many
v_call: TRBV6-2/TRBV6-3
j_call: TRBJ1-2
cdr3_aa: CASSYGTGQHYGYTF
cdr3_nt: TGTGCCAGCAGTTACGGGACAGGGCAGCACTATGGCTACACCTTC

d_call: TRBD1
clone_size: many
v_call: TRBV5-1
j_call: TRBJ2-6
cdr3_aa: CASSLTGTGRSSGANVLTF
cdr3_nt: TGCGCCAGCAGCTTAACCGGGACAGGCCGTAGCTCTGGGGCCAACGTCCTGACTTTC

d_call: TRBD1
clone_size: many
v_call: TRBV5-1
j_call: TRBJ2-7
cdr3_aa: CASSLEGQTLSYEQYF
cdr3_nt: TGCGCCAGCAGCTTGGAGGGACAGACCTTATCCTACGAGCAGTACTTC

d_call: TRBD1
clone_size: once
v_call: TRBV6-5
j_call: TRBJ2-1
cdr3_aa: CASGPGQGVYNEQFF
cdr3_nt: TGTGCCAGCGGACCAGGACAGGGGGTTTACAATGAGCAGTTCTTC

d_call: TRBD2
clone_size: .
v_call: TRBV4-1
j_call: TRBJ2-7
cdr3_aa: CASSHSSGGPYEQYF
cdr3_nt: TGCGCCAGCAGCCACTCTAGCGGGGGACCTTACGAGCAGTACTTC

d_call: TRBD1
clone_size: many
v_call: TRBV12-3/TRBV12-4
j_call: TRBJ2-1
cdr3_aa: CASTGQETYNEQFF
cdr3_nt: TGTGCCAGCACGGGACAGGAGACCTACAATGAGCAGTTCTTC

d_call: TRBD2
clone_size: .
v_call: TRBV7-2
j_call: TRBJ2-1
cdr3_aa: CASSLDGLAGVEQFF
cdr3_nt: TGTGCCAGCAGCTTAGATGGGCTAGCGGGGGTTGAGCAGTTCTTC

d_call: TRBD2
clone_size: many
v_call: TRBV7-2
j_call: TRBJ2-5
cdr3_aa: CASRPRLAGGARETQYF
cdr3_nt: TGTGCCAGCAGACCACGACTAGCGGGGGGGGCCCGAGAGACCCAGTACTTC

d_call: TRBD1
clone_size: few
v_call: TRBV4-1
j_call: TRBJ1-1
cdr3_aa: CASSQEGAGGKSEAFF
cdr3_nt: TGCGCCAGCAGCCAAGAAGGGGCAGGGGGCAAAAGTGAAGCTTTCTTT

d_call: TRBD1
clone_size: .
v_call: TRBV28
j_call: TRBJ2-1
cdr3_aa: CASSLAGGGNDEQFF
cdr3_nt: TGTGCCAGCAGCCTCGCAGGGGGCGGGAACGATGAGCAGTTCTTC

d_call: .
clone_size: many
v_call: TRBV21-1
j_call: TRBJ2-5
cdr3_aa: CASKETQYF
cdr3_nt: TGTGCCAGCAAAGAGACCCAGTACTTC

d_call: TRBD2
clone_size: .
v_call: TRBV20-1
j_call: TRBJ2-1
cdr3_aa: CSASPNLLAGHREQFF
cdr3_nt: TGCAGTGCTTCACCGAACTTACTAGCGGGACACCGAGAGCAGTTCTTC